The subject of this entry is one T cell receptor (beta chain). Unique molecular identifiers were incorporated during preparation of the TCRbeta library. MiXCR, run by TCRdb on the PCR reads, gives a single entry per CDR3 protein. This repertoire shows hundreds of thousands of distinct CDR3 sequences, over 8% found once; its top ten account for about 9.5%. This CDR3 is 12 amino acids long. Germline CDR1 reads MGHRA; CDR2 reads YSYEKL. Trimming left V 0 bases short and J 7 bases short, with 4 bases between. This entry comes from a study of T-cell reconstitution after alpha-beta-depleted transplantation in children.

The sequence derives from a human donor who donated a stem cell graft to a child with SCID. The chain couples TRBV4-1 to TRBJ2-1, with unresolved D. Sequencing used PBMCs from the stem cell graft donor, obtained from the stem cell graft. CDR3 residues: CASSQDLNEQFF. DNA of the CDR3: TGCGCCAGCAGCCAAGACTTGAATGAGCAGTTCTTC.